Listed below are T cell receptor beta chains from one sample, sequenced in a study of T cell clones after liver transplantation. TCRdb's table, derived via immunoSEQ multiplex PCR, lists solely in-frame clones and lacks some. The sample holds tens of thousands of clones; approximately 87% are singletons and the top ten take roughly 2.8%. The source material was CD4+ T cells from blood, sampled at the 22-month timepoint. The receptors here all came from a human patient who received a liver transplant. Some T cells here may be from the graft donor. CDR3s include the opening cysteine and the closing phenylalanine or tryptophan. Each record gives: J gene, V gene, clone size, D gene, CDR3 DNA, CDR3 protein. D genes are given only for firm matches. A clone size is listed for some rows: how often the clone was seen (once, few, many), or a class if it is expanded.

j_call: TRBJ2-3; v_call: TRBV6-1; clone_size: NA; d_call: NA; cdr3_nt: TGTGCCAGCAGTGGGTCGGGACTCTCCGCGGATACGCAGTATTTT; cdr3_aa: CASSGSGLSADTQYF
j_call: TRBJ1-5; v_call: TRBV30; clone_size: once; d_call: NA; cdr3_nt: TGTGCCTGGAGTGGTGAGGATCAGCCCCAGCATTTT; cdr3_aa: CAWSGEDQPQHF
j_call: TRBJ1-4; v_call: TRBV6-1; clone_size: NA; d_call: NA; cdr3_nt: TGTGCCAGCAGTGAGACACGTGCAACTAATGAAAAACTGTTTTTT; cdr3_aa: CASSETRATNEKLFF
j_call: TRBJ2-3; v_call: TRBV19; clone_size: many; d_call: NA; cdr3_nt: TGTGCCAGTAAGGGTTCGGGCAGGAGTTTTACGGATACGCAGTATTTT; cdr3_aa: CASKGSGRSFTDTQYF
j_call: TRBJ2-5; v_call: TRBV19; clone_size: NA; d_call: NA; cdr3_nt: TGTGCCAGTAGGACCGGGGAGACCCAGTACTTC; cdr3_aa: CASRTGETQYF
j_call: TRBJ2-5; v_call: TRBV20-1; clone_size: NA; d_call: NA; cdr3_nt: TGCAGTGCGTCCGCTCGGGAGACCCAGTACTTC; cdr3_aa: CSASARETQYF
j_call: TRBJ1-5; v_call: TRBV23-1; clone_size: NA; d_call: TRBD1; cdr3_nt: TGCGCCAGCAGTCAATGGGGACAGGGTCGCCAGCCCCAGCATTTT; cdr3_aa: CASSQWGQGRQPQHF
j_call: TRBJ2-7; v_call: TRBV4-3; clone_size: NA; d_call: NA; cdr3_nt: TGCGCCAGCAGCCGCCAGGCGGATAGCTACGAGCAGTACTTC; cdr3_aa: CASSRQADSYEQYF
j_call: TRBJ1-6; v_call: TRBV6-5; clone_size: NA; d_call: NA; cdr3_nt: TGTGCCAGCAGTTATTTGGTCTCTGACTATAATTCACCCCTCCACTTT; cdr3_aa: CASSYLVSDYNSPLHF
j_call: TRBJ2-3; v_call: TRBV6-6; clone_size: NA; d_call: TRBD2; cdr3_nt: TGTGCCAGCATGACGACTAGCGGGGTACGAGATACGCAGTATTTT; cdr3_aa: CASMTTSGVRDTQYF
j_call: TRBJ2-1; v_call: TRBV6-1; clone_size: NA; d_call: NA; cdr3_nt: TGTGCCAGCGTCCCCAGGGACCTCTCCTACAATGAGCAGTTCTTC; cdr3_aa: CASVPRDLSYNEQFF
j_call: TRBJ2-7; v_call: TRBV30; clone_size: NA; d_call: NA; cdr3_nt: TGTGCCTGGAGTACCGGGACTCCAAACTACGAGCAGTACTTC; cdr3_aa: CAWSTGTPNYEQYF
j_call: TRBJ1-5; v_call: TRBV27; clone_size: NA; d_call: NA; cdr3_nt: TGTGCCAGCAGTTATACGAGGGATCAGCCCCAGCATTTT; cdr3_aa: CASSYTRDQPQHF
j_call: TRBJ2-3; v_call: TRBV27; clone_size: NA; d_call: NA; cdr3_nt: TGTGCCAGCAGTTTCGGAAGGGGAGCAGATACGCAGTATTTT; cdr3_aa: CASSFGRGADTQYF
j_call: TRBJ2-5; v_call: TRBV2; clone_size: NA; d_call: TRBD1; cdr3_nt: TGTGCCAGCACACCTATGGACAGGGGCATTGAGACCCAGTACTTC; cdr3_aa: CASTPMDRGIETQYF
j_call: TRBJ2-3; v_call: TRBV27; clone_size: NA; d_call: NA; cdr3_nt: TGTGCCAGCAAATCGTGGCAGGTGATGGCCGGCACGCAGTATTTT; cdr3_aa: CASKSWQVMAGTQYF
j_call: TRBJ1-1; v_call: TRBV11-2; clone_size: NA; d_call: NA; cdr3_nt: TGTGCCAGCAGCTTAGGCAAGGGCGCGGGTTTCCCTGAAGCTTTCTTT; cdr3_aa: CASSLGKGAGFPEAFF
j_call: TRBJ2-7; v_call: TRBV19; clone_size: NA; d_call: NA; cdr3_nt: TGTGCCAGTTCTACCGTACAGGGCTACGAGCAGTACTTC; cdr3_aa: CASSTVQGYEQYF
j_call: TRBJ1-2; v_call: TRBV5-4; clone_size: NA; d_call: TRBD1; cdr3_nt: TGTGCCAGCAGCCCCGCGGGACAGAGCTATGGCTACACCTTC; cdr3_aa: CASSPAGQSYGYTF
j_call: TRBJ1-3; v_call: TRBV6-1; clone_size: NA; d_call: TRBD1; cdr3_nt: TGTGCCAGCAGGGCGACAGGGGTGGGAAACACCATATATTTT; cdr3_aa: CASRATGVGNTIYF